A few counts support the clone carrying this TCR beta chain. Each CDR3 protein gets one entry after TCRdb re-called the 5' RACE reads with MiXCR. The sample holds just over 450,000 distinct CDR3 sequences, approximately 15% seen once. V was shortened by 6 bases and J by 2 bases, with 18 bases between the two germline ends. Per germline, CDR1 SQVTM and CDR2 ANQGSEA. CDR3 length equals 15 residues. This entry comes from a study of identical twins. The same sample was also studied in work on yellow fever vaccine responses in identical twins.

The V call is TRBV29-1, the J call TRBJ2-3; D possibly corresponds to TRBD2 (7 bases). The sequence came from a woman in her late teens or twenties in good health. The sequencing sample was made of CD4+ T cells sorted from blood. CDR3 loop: CSVGARGSDTDTQYF. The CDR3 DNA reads TGCAGCGTGGGGGCGCGCGGGAGCGACACAGATACGCAGTATTTT.